This T cell receptor (beta chain) is from a study of technical replicates of blood from a few donors. Assay: immunoSEQ multiplex PCR; the TCRdb copy retains only in-frame clones and omits some. The repertoire holds about 14,000 clones, with over 80% as singletons. The CDR3 totals 14 residues. Germline loops: CDR1 LNHDA, CDR2 SQIVND (reference sequence). V lost 4 bases and J lost 0, with 7 bases in between. V gene TRBV19 combines with J gene TRBJ2-4; D gene uncertain. The sample comprised PBMCs. The TCR sequence derives from a human donor in good health. The CDR3 DNA reads TGTGCCAGTAGTAATATGTTAGCCAAAAACATTCAGTACTTC. Protein: CASSNMLAKNIQYF.